The 7 T cell receptor beta chains presented below share a single source sample, sequenced in a study of OX40 agonist ivuxolimab in advanced cancers. Sequencing was performed with immunoSEQ multiplex PCR; in TCRdb, only in-frame clones are kept and a portion is missing. The repertoire has approximately 58,000 clones, 70% to 85% of them found once; the top ten carry roughly 1.5%. Specimen: CD4+ or CD8+ T cells sorted from blood, collected in a trial of the OX40 agonist ivuxolimab. These receptors originate from an adult with an advanced solid tumor such as melanoma, head and neck, liver or kidney cancer.

The J gene is TRBJ2-5, the V gene TRBV6-5; TRBD1 agrees at 8 bases. The DNA matches TRBJ2-7 better at its end, which makes the J call doubtful. The CDR3 runs 14 residues. CDR1 is MNHEY and CDR2 is SVGAGI in the germline V gene. The DNA of the CDR3 is TGTGCCAGCAGACAGGGGGGAAGGTCCTACGAGCAGTACTTC. It yields the protein CASRQGGRSYEQYF.

This rearrangement joins TRBV2 to TRBJ2-5; 7 bases fit TRBD1. Unmatched junction bases numbered 1, after V lost 9 bases and J lost 0 bases. Germline values: CDR1 SNHLY, CDR2 FYNNEI. The CDR3 covers 12 residues. CDR3 coding DNA: TGTGCCAGGGGGACAGACCAAGAGACCCAGTACTTC. Translated: CARGTDQETQYF.

The V gene is TRBV6-6, the J gene TRBJ1-1; no reliable D call. Germline V gene data show CDR1 as MNHNY and CDR2 as SVGAGI (reference sequence). This CDR3 spans 14 amino acids. Between the trimmed V and J ends, which lost 3 bases and 4 bases, there was a span of 12 bases. For the CDR3, the DNA is TGTGCCAGCAGTTATTTTAGAGAGGGCACTGAAGCTTTCTTT. Residues: CASSYFREGTEAFF.

V usage is TRBV7-9 and J usage is TRBJ2-7, with TRBD2 matching over 8 bases. The CDR3 runs 14 residues. Per the germline V gene, CDR1 is SEHNR and CDR2 is FQNEAQ (reference sequence). With V trimmed by 1 base and J by 6 bases, 5 bases remained unmatched. CDR3 in DNA: TGTGCCAGCAGCTTAGACGGGAGGGCAAGCGAGCAGTACTTC. Amino acids: CASSLDGRASEQYF. Full variable domain (rest looked up from reference TRBV7-9 and TRBJ2-7): DTGVSQNPRHKITKRGQNVTFRCDPISEHNRLYWYRQTLGQGPEFLTYFQNEAQLEKSRLLSDRFSAERPKGSFSTLEIQRTEQGDSAMYLCASSLDGRASEQYFGPGTRLTVT.

The chain is built from TRBV2 and TRBJ1-1; no clear D gene. The CDR3 contains 16 residues. The V end lost 6 bases, the J end lost 1 base, and 18 bases lay between the germline ends. Germline CDR1 reads SNHLY; CDR2 reads FYNNEI. In DNA form, the CDR3 reads TGTGCCAGCAGAGGTATGGGGATCGCAAAGAACACTGAAGCTTTCTTT. Translating gives CASRGMGIAKNTEAFF.

The rearrangement links TRBV4-1 to TRBJ2-7, with D maybe TRBD2 (6 bases). The CDR3 has 16 residues. Germline CDR1 MGHRA, CDR2 YSYEKL. Trimming took 0 bases from V and 0 from J, leaving 12 bases between them. The CDR3 sequence is CASSQDAGKLSYEQYF. CDR3 DNA sequence: TGCGCCAGCAGCCAAGATGCGGGAAAACTCTCCTACGAGCAGTACTTC.

The chain links TRBV2 to TRBJ2-7; tentatively, D is TRBD2 (6 bases). The CDR3 has 14 amino acids. Germline V gene sequence: CDR1 SNHLY, CDR2 FYNNEI. V lost 6 bases, J lost 2 bases, and 14 bases lay in between. CDR3 nucleotide sequence: TGTGCCAGCAGCGTTGGGGGGACCGCCTACGAGCAGTACTTC. Translating gives CASSVGGTAYEQYF.